This T cell receptor (beta chain) emerged from a study of blood T cells in healthy people across ages. The use of a sample-barcoded 5' primer and a J-beta primer mix characterized a second PCR of roughly 6 to 11 cycles. TCRdb reprocessed the 5' RACE reads via MiXCR and lists one record per CDR3 protein. The sample consists of 550,000 to 750,000 distinct CDR3 sequences, 21% of them appearing once. About this clonotype itself: As yet, its antigen is unknown.

Study-wide points: One million T cells yielded diversity estimates that were considered underestimates.

Trimming took 5 bases from V and 4 from J; bases not matched to a gene: 2. The CDR3 has 12 residues. Germline assignment: CDR1 DFQATT and CDR2 SNEGSKA (reference sequence). The sample consisted of blood. V gene TRBV20-1 combines with J gene TRBJ2-3, with TRBD2 identical over 8 bases. The receptor was isolated from a man aged 70-80 years in good health. The CDR3, as DNA: TGCAGTGCTTCGGGAGGGGCAGATACGCAGTATTTT. Translation gives CSASGGADTQYF.